The 21 T cell receptor beta chains below come from one sample, sequenced in a study of shared clonotypes between healthy human individuals. Clones were read by immunoSEQ multiplex PCR, and TCRdb kept only the in-frame ones, dropping some. Among 2 million to 3 million clones listed, 93% were seen once. The sample consisted of naive CD4+ T cells from PBMCs. Described subset: CD45RA+ positively selected. These receptors were collected from a man younger than 35 in good health. Some clones in this sample may be carry-over from other donors' samples.

As concerns this clone: Other DNA sequences in the same sample also yield this CDR3. The chain combines TRBV5-1 with TRBJ2-5; perhaps TRBD2 as D (6 bases). Germline values: CDR1 SGHRS, CDR2 YFSETQ. Trimming removed 0 bases at V and 2 bases at J, with 8 bases between. The CDR3 spans 14 residues. The CDR3 loop reads CASSLGGGQETQYF. In nucleotides, the CDR3 is TGCGCCAGCAGCTTGGGGGGAGGACAAGAGACCCAGTACTTC.

The rearrangement joins TRBV7-2 to TRBJ2-7; the D gene is possibly TRBD2 (5 bases). The CDR3 loop spans 12 amino acids. The V end was cut by 5 bases, the J end by 2 bases, with 7 bases between. Germline lookup yields CDR1 SGHTA and CDR2 FQGNSA. DNA of the CDR3: TGTGCCAGCAGCCTTAGCGCCTACGAGCAGTACTTC. It encodes CASSLSAYEQYF.

This clone occurred a few times. The chain is built from TRBV28 and TRBJ1-5; TRBD1 is a possible D gene (5 bases). This CDR3 contains 15 residues. Deletions cut 6 bases from V and 4 bases from J, with 16 bases between. The germline gives CDR1 MDHEN, CDR2 SYDVKM. CDR3 in amino acids: CASRQEGLGNQPQHF. In DNA form, the CDR3 reads TGTGCCAGCAGACAAGAGGGGCTGGGGAATCAGCCCCAGCATTTT.

This chain connects TRBV29-1 to TRBJ2-7; the D gene is possibly TRBD2 (6 bases). Trimming removed 7 bases at V and 6 bases at J, with 13 bases between. Per the germline V gene, CDR1 is SQVTM and CDR2 is ANQGSEA. The CDR3 has 11 amino acids. The CDR3 loop reads CSAVNGGEQYF. The CDR3 DNA reads TGCAGCGCCGTCAACGGGGGCGAGCAGTACTTC.

The chain couples TRBV5-1 to TRBJ1-2; D remains unclear. This CDR3 region has 14 residues. Germline V gives CDR1 SGHRS, CDR2 YFSETQ. The V end lost 4 bases, the J end lost 4 bases, and 14 bases lay between the germline ends. CDR3 in amino acids: CASSPREGSYGYTF. In DNA, the CDR3 is TGCGCCAGCAGCCCCCGGGAGGGAAGCTATGGCTACACCTTC. Complete variable domain (other parts from reference TRBV5-1 and TRBJ1-2): KAGVTQTPRYLIKTRGQQVTLSCSPISGHRSVSWYQQTPGQGLQFLFEYFSETQRNKGNFPGRFSGRQFSNSRSEMNVSTLELGDSALYLCASSPREGSYGYTFGSGTRLTVV.

The genes are TRBV11-2 and TRBJ2-7; 8 positions agree with TRBD1. Losses at the gene ends were 0 bases for V and 4 bases for J; bases not matched to a gene: 5. The CDR3 covers 15 residues. CDR1 is SGHAT and CDR2 is FQNNGV in the germline V gene. Written as DNA, the CDR3 is TGTGCCAGCAGCTTAGACCGGACAGGGTGGTACGAGCAGTACTTC. It yields the protein CASSLDRTGWYEQYF.

The chain joins TRBV5-1 to TRBJ2-3; D unclear. The germline CDR1 and CDR2 sequences are SGHRS and YFSETQ. This CDR3 is 13 amino acids long. Between the trimmed V and J ends, which lost 2 bases and 2 bases, there was a span of 6 bases. DNA of the CDR3: TGCGCCAGCAGCTTCGACCACACAGATACGCAGTATTTT. The encoded protein is CASSFDHTDTQYF.

Comments on this clone: Distinct nucleotide sequences in the sample also encode this CDR3. The chain joins TRBV7-2 to TRBJ1-1; the D is unclear. Germline loops: CDR1 SGHTA, CDR2 FQGNSA. This CDR3 has 12 residues. V lost 5 bases and J 4 bases, leaving 8 bases between the germline ends. The CDR3 loop is CASSRVGTEAFF. The CDR3, as DNA: TGTGCCAGCAGCCGCGTGGGCACTGAAGCTTTCTTT.

This sequence joins TRBV5-4 and TRBJ2-5; 8 positions match TRBD2. This CDR3 spans 15 amino acids. In germline, CDR1 is SGHNT, CDR2 YYREEE (reference sequence). Trimming cost V 1 base and J 0 bases; bases outside gene matches: 2. This CDR3 is CASSLPGGDQETQYF. The CDR3 bases are TGTGCCAGCAGCTTGCCGGGAGGGGACCAAGAGACCCAGTACTTC. The full variable domain, rest sourced from reference TRBV5-4 and TRBJ2-5, is ETGVTQSPTHLIKTRGQQVTLRCSSQSGHNTVSWYQQALGQGPQFIFQYYREEENGRGNFPPRFSGLQFPNYSSELNVNALELDDSALYLCASSLPGGDQETQYFGPGTRLLVL.

This chain uses TRBV6-6 with TRBJ2-7; 10 positions agree with TRBD2. In germline, CDR1 is MNHNY, CDR2 SVGAGI (reference sequence). The junction had 11 bases not matched to a gene; V was cut back by 8 bases and J by 4 bases. The CDR3 covers 15 residues. This CDR3 is CASRPLGTSAYEQYF. In DNA, the CDR3 is TGTGCCAGCCGGCCGCTTGGGACTAGCGCGTACGAGCAGTACTTC.

J is TRBJ2-2 and V is TRBV6-1; D call uncertain. The V end lost 7 bases, the J end lost 2 bases, and 11 bases lay between the germline ends. The V gene's germline CDR1 is MNHNS and CDR2 SASEGT. The CDR3 is made up of 14 amino acids. In DNA form, the CDR3 reads TGTGCCAGCACCGCACAGCCAAACACCGGGGAGCTGTTTTTT. Its protein is CASTAQPNTGELFF.

The chain combines TRBV19 with TRBJ1-4; tentatively, D is TRBD1 (6 bases). Trimming took 5 bases from V and 3 from J, leaving 13 bases between them. The germline gives CDR1 LNHDA, CDR2 SQIVND (reference sequence). CDR3 length: 15 residues. The CDR3 sequence is CASSSPGQPNEKLFF. CDR3 bases: TGTGCCAGTAGTTCTCCGGGACAACCTAATGAAAAACTGTTTTTT. Full variable domain (remainder filled in from reference TRBV19 and TRBJ1-4): DGGITQSPKYLFRKEGQNVTLSCEQNLNHDAMYWYRQDPGQGLRLIYYSQIVNDFQKGDIAEGYSVSREKKESFPLTVTSAQKNPTAFYLCASSSPGQPNEKLFFGSGTQLSVL.

The J gene is TRBJ1-2, the V gene TRBV7-9; possibly TRBD1 for D (5 bases). With 2 bases removed from V and 8 bases from J, the gap between germline ends came to 15 bases. From germline, CDR1 is SEHNR and CDR2 FQNEAQ (reference sequence). The CDR3 is 14 residues long. Written as DNA, the CDR3 is TGTGCCAGCAGCTTATCGGCAGGCCCAGGGGGCTACACCTTC. Its protein is CASSLSAGPGGYTF. The variable domain in full, with the rest retrieved from reference TRBV7-9 and TRBJ1-2, is DTGVSQNPRHKITKRGQNVTFRCDPISEHNRLYWYRQTLGQGPEFLTYFQNEAQLEKSRLLSDRFSAERPKGSFSTLEIQRTEQGDSAMYLCASSLSAGPGGYTFGSGTRLTVV.

The V gene is TRBV27, the J gene TRBJ1-2; TRBD1 is a possible D gene (6 bases). Germline CDR1 reads MNHEY; CDR2 reads SMNVEV (reference sequence). CDR3 length: 14 residues. Between the trimmed V and J ends, which lost 4 bases and 8 bases, there was a span of 17 bases. The CDR3 sequence: CASSSRNRVGGYTF. The CDR3 coding sequence is TGTGCCAGCAGTTCGAGAAACAGGGTAGGAGGCTACACCTTC.

This clone was detected once. The J gene is TRBJ2-1, the V gene TRBV28, with 8 bases aligning to TRBD2. The CDR3 length is 16 residues. The ends lost 5 bases at V and 7 bases at J; junction bases unmatched: 13. Germline V gives CDR1 MDHEN, CDR2 SYDVKM. In DNA, the CDR3 is TGTGCCAGCAGTCCCCAGGGAGCGGGAGTAGGAAATGAGCAGTTCTTC. It codes for CASSPQGAGVGNEQFF.

The chain has TRBV6-1 and TRBJ1-2, with D possibly matching TRBD1 (5 bases). Deletions cut 10 bases from V and 4 bases from J, with 16 bases between. This CDR3 has 13 amino acids. Germline V gene sequence: CDR1 MNHNS, CDR2 SASEGT. The CDR3 nucleotides are TGTGCCACCTCGACTCAGGGAACCTATGGCTACACCTTC. Protein: CATSTQGTYGYTF.

The chain joins TRBV29-1 to TRBJ2-1, with TRBD2 matching over 13 bases. With 4 bases clipped from V and 3 bases from J, the junction kept 0 bases outside the gene matches. Looked up from germline, CDR1 is SQVTM and CDR2 is ANQGSEA. The CDR3 is made up of 14 amino acids. DNA for the CDR3: TGCAGCGTTGGACTAGCGGGAGGCTACAATGAGCAGTTCTTC. This sequence encodes CSVGLAGGYNEQFF.

J is TRBJ2-2 and V is TRBV7-3, with a tentative D call TRBD2 (6 bases). The germline V gene has CDR1 SGHTA and CDR2 FQGTGA. This CDR3 region has 16 residues. The V end was cut by 4 bases, the J end by 8 bases, with 20 bases between. CDR3 region: CASSSGGTGQIGELFF. In DNA form, the CDR3 reads TGTGCCAGCAGCTCAGGCGGGACCGGTCAGATAGGGGAGCTGTTTTTT.

The CDR3 sequence: CASSPPGSRGDTEAFF. DNA of the CDR3: TGTGCCAGCAGCCCCCCGGGATCCCGCGGGGACACTGAAGCTTTCTTT. The chain is built from TRBV11-2 and TRBJ1-1; D not resolved. CDR3 size: 16 residues. The germline CDR1 and CDR2 sequences are SGHAT and FQNNGV. V was clipped by 5 bases and J by 3 bases, with 19 bases between them.

CDR3 protein: CASFPGGMLDEQYF. CDR3 in DNA: TGTGCCAGCTTTCCGGGCGGCATGTTAGACGAGCAGTACTTC. J is TRBJ2-7 and V is TRBV28; D unresolved. The germline V gene encodes CDR1 MDHEN and CDR2 SYDVKM. Deletions cut 8 bases from V and 5 bases from J, with 19 bases between. The CDR3 covers 14 residues.

The rearrangement uses TRBV28 and TRBJ2-5; maybe TRBD1 (7 bases). The V end was cut by 7 bases, the J end by 6 bases, with 21 bases between. The CDR3 sequence is 15 residues long. Germline CDR1 MDHEN, CDR2 SYDVKM. CDR3 amino acids: CASNAPQGRWQTQYF. CDR3 nucleotide sequence: TGTGCCAGCAACGCGCCACAGGGGAGGTGGCAGACCCAGTACTTC.